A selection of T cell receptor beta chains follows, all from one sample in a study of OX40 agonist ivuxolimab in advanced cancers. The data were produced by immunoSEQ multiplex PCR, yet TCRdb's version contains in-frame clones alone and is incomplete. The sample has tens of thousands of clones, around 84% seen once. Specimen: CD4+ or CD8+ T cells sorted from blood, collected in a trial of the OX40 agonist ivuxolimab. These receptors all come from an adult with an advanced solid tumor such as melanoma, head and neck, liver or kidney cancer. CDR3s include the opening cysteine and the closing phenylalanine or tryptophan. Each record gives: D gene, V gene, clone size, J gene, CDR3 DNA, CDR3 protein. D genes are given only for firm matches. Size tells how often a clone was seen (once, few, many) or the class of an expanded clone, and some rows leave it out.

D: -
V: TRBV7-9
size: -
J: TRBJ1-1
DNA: TGTGCCAGCAGCCAATCCATTCAGAACACTGAAGCTTTCTTT
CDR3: CASSQSIQNTEAFF

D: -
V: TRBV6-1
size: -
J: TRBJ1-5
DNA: TGTGCCAGCATCGGAGGTAATAGCAATCAGCCCCAGCATTTT
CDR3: CASIGGNSNQPQHF

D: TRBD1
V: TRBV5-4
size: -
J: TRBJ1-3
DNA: TGTGCCAGCAGCTTGGAGGACAGGGGAAGCACCATATATTTT
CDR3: CASSLEDRGSTIYF

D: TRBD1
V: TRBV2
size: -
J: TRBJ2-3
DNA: TGTGCCAGCAGTGAGGTGGGACAGGGGCCAGATACGCAGTATTTT
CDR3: CASSEVGQGPDTQYF

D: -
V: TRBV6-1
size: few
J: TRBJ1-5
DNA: TGTGCCAGCAGTGAAGCCTGGTGGTCGCCCCAGCATTTT
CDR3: CASSEAWWSPQHF

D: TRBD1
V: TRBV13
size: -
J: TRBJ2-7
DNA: TGTGCCAGCAGCTTTAGGACAGGGGGCGACGAGCAGTACTTC
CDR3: CASSFRTGGDEQYF

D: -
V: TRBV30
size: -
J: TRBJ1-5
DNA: TGTGCCTGGAGCCCAGGAGGCAATCAGCCCCAGCATTTT
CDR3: CAWSPGGNQPQHF

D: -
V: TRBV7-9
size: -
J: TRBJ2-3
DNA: TGTGCCAGCAGCTTAAGCAGAACAGATACGCAGTATTTT
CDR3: CASSLSRTDTQYF

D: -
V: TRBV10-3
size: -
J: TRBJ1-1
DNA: TGTGCCATCAGTGAAAGACAGGAGAACACTGAAGCTTTCTTT
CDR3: CAISERQENTEAFF

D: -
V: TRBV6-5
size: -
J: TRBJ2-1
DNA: TGTGCCAGCAGTCAGGGGCAGTATGGGGATGAGCAGTTCTTC
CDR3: CASSQGQYGDEQFF

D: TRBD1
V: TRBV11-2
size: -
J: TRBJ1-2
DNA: TGTGCCAGCAGCACCGACAGGGCGGGCTATGGCTACACCTTC
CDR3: CASSTDRAGYGYTF

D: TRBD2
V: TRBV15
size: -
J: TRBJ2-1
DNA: TGTGCCACCAGCAGAGATCGGGCCAGCGGGGGAGCCAATGAGCAGTTCTTC
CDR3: CATSRDRASGGANEQFF

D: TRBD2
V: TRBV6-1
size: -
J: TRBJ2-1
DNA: TGTGCCAGCAGTGAACTAGCGGGGGCTTACAATGAGCAGTTCTTC
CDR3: CASSELAGAYNEQFF

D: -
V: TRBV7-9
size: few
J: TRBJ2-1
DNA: TGTGCCAGCAGCCAGAGCCCAGGGGCCAACAATGAGCAGTTCTTC
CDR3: CASSQSPGANNEQFF

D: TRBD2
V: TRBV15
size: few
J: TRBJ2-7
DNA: TGTGCCACCAGCAGGGGACTAGCGGGATACGAGCAGTACTTC
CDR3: CATSRGLAGYEQYF

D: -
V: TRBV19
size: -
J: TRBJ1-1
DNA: TGTGCCAGTAGTACCTGGAAAGGGGGATACTTGACTGAAGCTTTCTTT
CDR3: CASSTWKGGYLTEAFF

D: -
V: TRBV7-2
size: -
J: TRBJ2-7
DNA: TGTGCCAGCAGTTGGGGGGGCGAATACGAGCAGTACTTC
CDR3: CASSWGGEYEQYF

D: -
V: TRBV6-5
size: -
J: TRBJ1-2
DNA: TGTGCCAGCAGTTACCGGGAGACTAACTATGGCTACACCTTC
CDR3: CASSYRETNYGYTF

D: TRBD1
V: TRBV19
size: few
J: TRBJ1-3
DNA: TGTGCCAGTAGTATAGGACAGGGCTTCTCTGGAAACACCATATATTTT
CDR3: CASSIGQGFSGNTIYF

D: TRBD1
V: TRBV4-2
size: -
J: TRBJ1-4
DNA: TGTGCCAGCAGCCAGGGTGACAGGGCGTCTAATGAAAAACTGTTTTTT
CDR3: CASSQGDRASNEKLFF

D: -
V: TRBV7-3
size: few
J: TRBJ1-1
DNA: TGTGCCAGCAGCTTACGGCCTCGACAGACTAACACTGAAGCTTTCTTT
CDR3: CASSLRPRQTNTEAFF

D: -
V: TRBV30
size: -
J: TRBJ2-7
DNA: TGTGCCTGGAGTGTGGGGGGTATAGGCTACGAGCAGTACTTC
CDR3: CAWSVGGIGYEQYF

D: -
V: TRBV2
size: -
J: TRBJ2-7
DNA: TGTGCCAGCAGTCGGGCCCCGGCCTACGAGCAGTACTTC
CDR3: CASSRAPAYEQYF

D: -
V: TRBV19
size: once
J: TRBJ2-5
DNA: TGTGCCAGTAGTATTGGAGCAGCCAAAGAGACCCAGTACTTC
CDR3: CASSIGAAKETQYF

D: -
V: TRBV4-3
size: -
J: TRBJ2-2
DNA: TGCGCCAGCAGCCAAGATCCCGGGAGTAGTCGAACCGGGGAGCTGTTTTTT
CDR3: CASSQDPGSSRTGELFF

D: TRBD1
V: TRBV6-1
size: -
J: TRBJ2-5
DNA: TGTGCCAGCAGTGAATCATTAGGGGGACAGACTTCTGAGACCCAGTACTTC
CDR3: CASSESLGGQTSETQYF

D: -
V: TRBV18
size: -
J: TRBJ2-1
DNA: TGTGCCAGCTCAGTTAGTAGAAAGAGCTCCTACAATGAGCAGTTCTTC
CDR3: CASSVSRKSSYNEQFF

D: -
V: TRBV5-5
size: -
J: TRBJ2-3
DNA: TGTGCCAGCAGCTGGACAGACGATACGCAGTATTTT
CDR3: CASSWTDDTQYF

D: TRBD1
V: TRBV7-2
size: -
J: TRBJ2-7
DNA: TGTGCCAGCAGCTCGACAGGGCGCCCTGACTACGAGCAGTACTTC
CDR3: CASSSTGRPDYEQYF

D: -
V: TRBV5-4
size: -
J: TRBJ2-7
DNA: TGCGCCAGCAGCCAAGATCGGAGTAGCTTCGACGAGCAGTACTTC
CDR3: CASSQDRSSFDEQYF

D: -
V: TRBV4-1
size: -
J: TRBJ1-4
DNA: TGCGCCAGCAGCCAAGAAAAGTGGGAGGCCAATGAAAAACTGTTTTTT
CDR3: CASSQEKWEANEKLFF

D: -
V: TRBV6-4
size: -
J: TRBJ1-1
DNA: TGTGCCAGCAGTGACTCGATGAGGGGGATGGACACTGAAGCTTTCTTT
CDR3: CASSDSMRGMDTEAFF

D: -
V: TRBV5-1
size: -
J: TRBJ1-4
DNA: TGCGCCAGCAGCCCCGTGGCGGGACTTAATGAAAAACTGTTTTTT
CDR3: CASSPVAGLNEKLFF

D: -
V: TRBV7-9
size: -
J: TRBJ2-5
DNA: TGTGCCAGCAGCTTAGGTCAGGTCGAGACCCAGTACTTC
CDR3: CASSLGQVETQYF

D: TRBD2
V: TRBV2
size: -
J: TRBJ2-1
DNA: TGTGCCAGCAAAGGGACTAGCTCCTACAATGAGCAGTTCTTC
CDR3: CASKGTSSYNEQFF

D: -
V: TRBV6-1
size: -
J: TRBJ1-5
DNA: TGTGCCAGCAGTGAAAGGGAACGTCAGCCCCAGCATTTT
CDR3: CASSERERQPQHF

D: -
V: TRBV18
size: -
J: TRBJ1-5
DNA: TGTGCCAGCTCACCCCCACGGGCAGCTGGCAATCAGCCCCAGCATTTT
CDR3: CASSPPRAAGNQPQHF

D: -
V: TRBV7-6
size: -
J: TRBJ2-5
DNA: TGTGCCAGCAGCTTAGGGGGTGCAAGTAGTCAAGAGACCCAGTACTTC
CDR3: CASSLGGASSQETQYF

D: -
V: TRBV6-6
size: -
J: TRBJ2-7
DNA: TGTGCCAGCAGTTCTCCGACCTCAGGGAGCCCCTACGAGCAGTACTTC
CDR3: CASSSPTSGSPYEQYF

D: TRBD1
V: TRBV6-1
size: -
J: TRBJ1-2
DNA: TGTGCCAGCAGCGCGGACAGGGCGGGCTATGGCTACACCTTC
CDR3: CASSADRAGYGYTF